The present entry profiles one TCR beta chain with its context. The target of this receptor is not known. Base qualities are missing; no much larger clone stands one base away. The sample belongs to a study of blood T cell repertoires in COVID-19 (TCRdb year 2020). Regarding the complete study: The collaborator samples originated in the United States, Italy and Spain and spanned the acute and convalescent phases of COVID-19. The repertoires were made available in a free public database intended to serve as a resource for research on the immune response to SARS-CoV-2. A de-identified subject ID, COVID-19 status, age in years and sex were almost always included in the sample metadata. The prospective study material was composed of cDNA or gDNA derived from T cells, B-cell-depleted T cells, or PBMCs. The dataset comprised deeply sampled blood TCRbeta repertoires from subjects exposed to, actively infected with, or recovered from COVID-19. The samples were drawn from the first 160 participants of the ongoing ImmuneRACE study and from 1,200 or so subjects provided by 6 global collaborators. Where available, HLA class I and class II types were obtained from metadata supplied by the sample provider rather than from assay-based typing.

The immunoSEQ Assay, a bias-controlled multiplex PCR, was used to amplify TCRbeta CDR3 regions from genomic DNA. Turning to the authors' computational methods: Within the assay, amplification of reference gene primers was used to estimate how many nucleated cells each sample contained. Sequence reads were collapsed and filtered to measure the absolute abundance of every unique TCRbeta CDR3 rearrangement. For each sample, productive Simpson clonality was calculated as the square root of Simpson's diversity index across productive rearrangements. TCRdb stores this immuneACCESS table with in-frame sequences only. Part of the clones is absent; in the studies checked, under half of the shortfall reflects unresolved V genes, and no reason is known for the rest. Clone size and the V and J calls come from that table; the DNA yielded D and trimming. For this sample there are roughly 80,000 clones; 80% to 90% appear just once. The ten largest account for roughly 5% of the sample.

The collaborating institutions used their own protocols to collect whole blood in K2EDTA tubes. For TCRbeta analysis, collaborators shipped samples in one of three forms: frozen whole blood, isolated PBMCs, or DNA extracted from either of those sample types. What the study reported, not specific to this receptor: The amount of clinical and demographic metadata varied by source and participant and was provided uncurated.

The CDR3 holds 14 amino acids from the cysteine to the phenylalanine. Kept here is only the CDR3 DNA, which spans 42 bases and is read in frame from base 1. The CDR1 and CDR2 encoded by the germline V gene are SQVTM and ANQGSEA. Trimming accounts for 2 bases at V and 6 bases at J, while the number of junction bases matched to no gene is 9. The TCR sequence derives from a man between 45 and 60 years old with active COVID-19. The chain is made from TRBV29-1 and TRBJ1-1; 7 of the junction bases match TRBD1. Material: peripheral blood. DNA sequence: TGCAGCGTTGAATTAGGGGGCAGGGGCGCTGAAGCTTTCTTT. Its protein reads: CSVELGGRGAEAFF.